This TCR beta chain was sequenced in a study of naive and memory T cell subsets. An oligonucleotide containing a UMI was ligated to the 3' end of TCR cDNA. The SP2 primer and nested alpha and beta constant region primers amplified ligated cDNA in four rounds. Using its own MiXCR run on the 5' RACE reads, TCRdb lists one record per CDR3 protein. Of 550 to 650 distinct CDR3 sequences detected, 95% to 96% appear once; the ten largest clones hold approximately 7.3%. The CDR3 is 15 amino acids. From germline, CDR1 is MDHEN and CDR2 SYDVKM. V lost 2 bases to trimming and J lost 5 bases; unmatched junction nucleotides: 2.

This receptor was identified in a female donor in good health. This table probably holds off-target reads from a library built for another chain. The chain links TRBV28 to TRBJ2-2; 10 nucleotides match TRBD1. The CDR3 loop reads CASSLAGQGTGELFF. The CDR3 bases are TGTGCCAGCAGTTTAGCGGGACAGGGGACCGGGGAGCTGTTTTTT.